This is a list of T cell receptor beta chains from one sample in a study of blood T cell repertoires in COVID-19. Sequencing was performed with immunoSEQ multiplex PCR; in TCRdb, only in-frame clones are kept and a portion is missing. This sample yields 65,000 to 85,000 clones, of which approximately 92% are seen a single time; 7.5% to 9% belongs to the top ten. Input material: peripheral blood. The receptor set was obtained from a man aged 45-60 years with active COVID-19. Both conserved end residues are part of each CDR3. A D gene is named only where the DNA matches it firmly. For some rows the clone size is stated as once, few or many, or as a class when expanded; others skip it.

v_call,clone_size,cdr3_length,j_call,d_call,cdr3_nt,cdr3_aa
TRBV14,NA,16,TRBJ2-1,NA,TGTGCCAGCAGCCCACTGGGGGGGGCCTCCTACAATGAGCAGTTCTTC,CASSPLGGASYNEQFF
TRBV9,NA,18,TRBJ2-4,NA,TGTGCCAGCAGCGTAGGAAGCGGGCGGGGGCTTAGCAAAAACATTCAGTACTTC,CASSVGSGRGLSKNIQYF
TRBV7-6,NA,15,TRBJ1-4,NA,TGTGCCAGCAGCCAAGGATCAGGGGCTGGTGAAAAACTGTTTTTT,CASSQGSGAGEKLFF
TRBV7-6,once,16,TRBJ2-4,NA,TGTGCCAGCAGCTCCAGAAGTGGGGCCGATCAGAACATTCAGTACTTC,CASSSRSGADQNIQYF
TRBV2,NA,13,TRBJ1-2,NA,TGTGCCAGCAGTGAACAAGCGGGTTATGGCTACACCTTC,CASSEQAGYGYTF
TRBV4-3,NA,22,TRBJ2-3,TRBD2,TGCGCCAGCAACGCCATTATAAAGATTATGCGTTACGGCGGGGGGGCCACAGATACGCAGTATTTT,CASNAIIKIMRYGGGATDTQYF
TRBV12-3/TRBV12-4,NA,12,TRBJ1-3,NA,TGTGCCAGCAGTTTATCCGGGTACACCATATATTTT,CASSLSGYTIYF
TRBV9,NA,15,TRBJ1-2,NA,TGTGCCAGCAGCGTAGGGGCCCCGGGATCCATTGGCTACACCTTC,CASSVGAPGSIGYTF
TRBV28,NA,18,TRBJ2-5,TRBD2,TGTGCCAGCAGGGGGAGCGGGTGGGCTAGCGGTAACCAAGAGACCCAGTACTTC,CASRGSGWASGNQETQYF
TRBV6-5,NA,13,TRBJ2-1,NA,TGTGCCAGCAGTTCAGACTCCGCCAATGAGCAGTTCTTC,CASSSDSANEQFF
TRBV27,NA,13,TRBJ1-2,TRBD1,TGTGCCAGCAGTTTATCGACAGGGATTGGCTACACCTTC,CASSLSTGIGYTF
TRBV6-2/TRBV6-3,NA,17,TRBJ2-2,TRBD2,TGTGCCAGCAGTTCCGAAAGGACTAGCGGTTACACCGGGGAGCTGTTTTTT,CASSSERTSGYTGELFF
TRBV19,NA,13,TRBJ1-2,TRBD1,TGTGCCAGTAGTATCTCCGACAGGGCGCGCTACACCTTC,CASSISDRARYTF
TRBV9,few,15,TRBJ2-1,TRBD2,TGTGCCAGCAGCGTGGGCGGGGGGAACCCCCATGAGCAGTTCTTC,CASSVGGGNPHEQFF
TRBV10-3,NA,14,TRBJ1-1,NA,TGTGCCATCAGTGAGTCGCGGAGGGATGTTGAAGCTTTCTTT,CAISESRRDVEAFF
TRBV2,NA,22,TRBJ2-7,TRBD2,TGTGCCAGCAGTGAAAGGAAAAAAATTTGGCTAGCGGGGGGCAGCTACTCCTACGAGCAGTACTTC,CASSERKKIWLAGGSYSYEQYF
TRBV19,NA,14,TRBJ2-4,NA,TGTGCCAGTAGAATGGGGGGGCCCAAAAACATTCAGTACTTC,CASRMGGPKNIQYF
TRBV10-2,NA,15,TRBJ2-7,TRBD2,TGCGCCAGCAGACAAGGGACTAGCGGCAACTACGAGCAGTACTTC,CASRQGTSGNYEQYF
TRBV18,NA,13,TRBJ2-7,TRBD1,TGTGCCAGCTCTCAGGGACAGACCTACGAGCAGTACTTC,CASSQGQTYEQYF
TRBV6-4,NA,16,TRBJ2-3,TRBD2,TGTGCCAGCAGTGAGGCGGGGGGGCTCCGCACAGATACGCAGTATTTT,CASSEAGGLRTDTQYF
TRBV27,NA,18,TRBJ2-3,TRBD2,TGTGCCAGCAGTCTTACCCCCTTTGGGGGGGGAGTCGCAGATACGCAGTATTTT,CASSLTPFGGGVADTQYF
TRBV5-6,once,13,TRBJ2-5,NA,TGTGCCAGCAGTTGGGACTACCAAGAGACCCAGTACTTC,CASSWDYQETQYF
TRBV20-1,NA,13,TRBJ2-7,TRBD1,TGCAGTGCTAGTCGACAGGGGGCCTACGAGCAGTACTTC,CSASRQGAYEQYF
TRBV10-1,NA,14,TRBJ1-2,NA,TGCGCCAGCAGTGCCGGGACTGAAGTATATGGCTACACCTTC,CASSAGTEVYGYTF
TRBV6-5,NA,14,TRBJ1-2,TRBD1,TGTGCCAGCGCTGCATCCAGGGGGCTAAATGGCTACACCTTC,CASAASRGLNGYTF
TRBV6-5,NA,15,TRBJ2-7,TRBD1,TGTGCCAGCAGTCTCTCCGGGACAGGGGTGTACGAGCAGTACTTC,CASSLSGTGVYEQYF
TRBV19,NA,14,TRBJ2-5,NA,TGTGCCAGTAGTATGAGGGCCCAAGGGGAGACCCAGTACTTC,CASSMRAQGETQYF
TRBV5-4,NA,13,TRBJ2-3,NA,TGTGCCAGCGGACCGGGGGGCACAGATACGCAGTATTTT,CASGPGGTDTQYF
TRBV7-9,NA,14,TRBJ1-1,NA,TGTGCCAGCAGCTCAGAGGATCTGGACACTGAAGCTTTCTTT,CASSSEDLDTEAFF
TRBV2,few,13,TRBJ1-4,TRBD1,TGTGCCAGCAGCCTGACAGGGCGGGAAAAACTGTTTTTT,CASSLTGREKLFF
TRBV30,NA,14,TRBJ1-2,NA,TGTGCCTGGAGTTTCCGCAGACTTCACTATGGCTACACCTTC,CAWSFRRLHYGYTF
TRBV4-2,NA,15,TRBJ1-2,TRBD1,TGTGCCAGCAGACAGGAGACAGGGGGGAACTATGGCTACACCTTC,CASRQETGGNYGYTF
TRBV7-2,NA,16,TRBJ2-3,NA,TGTGCCAGCAGCGAGGTGGGGACAAGAAGCACAGATACGCAGTATTTT,CASSEVGTRSTDTQYF
TRBV30,NA,12,TRBJ1-2,NA,TGTGCCTGGAGTGTAGGGGGAAATGGCTACACCTTC,CAWSVGGNGYTF
TRBV2,NA,14,TRBJ2-5,NA,TGTGCCAGCAGTGGGCGAGAGGGTAGAGAGACCCAGTACTTC,CASSGREGRETQYF
TRBV30,NA,17,TRBJ2-6,TRBD1,TGTGCCTGGAGTGGTACAGGGGGAAGCTCTGGGGCCAACGTCCTGACTTTC,CAWSGTGGSSGANVLTF
TRBV6-5,NA,14,TRBJ2-7,TRBD2,TGTGCCAGCAGTTCCGGGACTAGCCTGGGCGAGCAGTACTTC,CASSSGTSLGEQYF
TRBV29-1,NA,15,TRBJ1-3,NA,TGCAGCGTTGAAGGGACAGACCCTCCTGGAAACACCATATATTTT,CSVEGTDPPGNTIYF
TRBV4-1,few,15,TRBJ1-2,NA,TGCGCCAGCAGCCAAGAGCCAGGGCCTAACTATGGCTACACCTTC,CASSQEPGPNYGYTF
TRBV5-1,NA,15,TRBJ1-6,NA,TGCGCCAGCAGCTTGGCCGGAGGGTTTAATTCACCCCTCCACTTT,CASSLAGGFNSPLHF
TRBV7-9,NA,17,TRBJ2-2,NA,TGTGCCAGCAGCTCCACCGGGGGACGGCCCAACGCCGGGGAGCTGTTTTTT,CASSSTGGRPNAGELFF
TRBV5-1,NA,23,TRBJ2-3,TRBD1,TGCGCCAGCAGCTTGGATTGGACCGACCCTCCTTCGGACAGGGGACTTAGCACAGATACGCAGTATTTT,CASSLDWTDPPSDRGLSTDTQYF
TRBV12-3/TRBV12-4,NA,12,TRBJ2-3,NA,TGTGCCAGCAGTCCCGTCGGTGATACGCAGTATTTT,CASSPVGDTQYF
TRBV6-5,NA,15,TRBJ2-2,TRBD1,TGTGCCAGCAGTTACTCGGCGACAGGGTTTCGGGAGCTGTTTTTT,CASSYSATGFRELFF
TRBV15,NA,15,TRBJ2-7,TRBD2,TGTGCCACCGGCAGGGCCTACGGGACTACGGGCGAGCAGTACTTC,CATGRAYGTTGEQYF
TRBV6-5,once,12,TRBJ1-1,NA,TGTGCCAGCAGTTCCGGTGGAGATGAAGCTTTCTTT,CASSSGGDEAFF
TRBV11-2,NA,14,TRBJ2-7,NA,TGTGCCAGCAGCCCAGGCCGGGGTGGGTACGAGCAGTACTTC,CASSPGRGGYEQYF
TRBV29-1,once,12,TRBJ1-4,TRBD1,TGCAGCGCGAGGGGGCTGGATGAAAAACTGTTTTTT,CSARGLDEKLFF
TRBV5-6,NA,18,TRBJ2-6,TRBD1,TGTGCCAGCAGCTTGAGGGACAGGGTATCTTCCGGGGCCAACGTCCTGACTTTC,CASSLRDRVSSGANVLTF
TRBV7-2,NA,14,TRBJ2-5,TRBD2,TGTGCCAGCAGCTTCGGGGGGGCGAGGGAGACCCAGTACTTC,CASSFGGARETQYF
TRBV7-9,NA,15,TRBJ2-5,NA,TGTGCCAGCAGCTTAGGGGGGACACCCCAAGAGACCCAGTACTTC,CASSLGGTPQETQYF
TRBV5-1,NA,17,TRBJ2-1,TRBD2,TGCGCCAGCAGCCACTCGGGCGGGACTAGGTCCTACAATGAGCAGTTCTTC,CASSHSGGTRSYNEQFF
TRBV7-2,NA,14,TRBJ1-1,NA,TGTGCCAGCAGCCTCAACCGGGACTCCACTGAAGCTTTCTTT,CASSLNRDSTEAFF
TRBV5-5,NA,17,TRBJ1-4,TRBD1,TGTGCCAGCAGCGCACAGGGGATGAGTCCTAATCTTGAAAAACTGTTTTTT,CASSAQGMSPNLEKLFF